This is a list of T cell receptor beta chains from one sample in a study of cytomegalovirus exposure and HLA in healthy donors. TCRdb keeps only in-frame clones here, not all; method: immunoSEQ multiplex PCR. This sample's table reports around 100,000 clones. Sequenced material: PBMCs. Receptors were obtained from a man between 40 and 49 years old in good health and CMV-seropositive. The CDR3 runs from the conserved cysteine through the conserved F or W. The order of the fields is V gene, J gene, CDR3 length, D gene, clone size, CDR3 protein, CDR3 DNA. D genes are given only for firm matches. Clone size, where shown, is once, few, many, or a class for clones that have expanded.

TRBV19	TRBJ2-3	15	TRBD2	.	CASSSGLAVADTQYF	TGTGCCAGTAGTTCGGGACTAGCGGTTGCAGATACGCAGTATTTT
TRBV7-2	TRBJ1-1	13	.	.	CASSLTGNTEAFF	TGTGCCAGCAGCTTAACAGGGAACACTGAAGCTTTCTTT
TRBV5-1	TRBJ1-1	15	.	.	CASSPGGSGNTEAFF	TGCGCCAGCAGCCCTGGGGGTAGCGGGAACACTGAAGCTTTCTTT
TRBV9	TRBJ1-4	14	.	.	CASSVQATNEKLFF	TGTGCCAGCAGCGTACAGGCAACTAATGAAAAACTGTTTTTT
TRBV28	TRBJ2-2	16	.	.	CASSLNGEANTGELFF	TGTGCCAGCAGTTTAAATGGGGAGGCGAACACCGGGGAGCTGTTTTTT
TRBV7-9	TRBJ2-4	15	.	.	CASSFAVEAKNIQYF	TGTGCCAGCAGCTTTGCCGTCGAGGCCAAAAACATTCAGTACTTC
TRBV27	TRBJ2-2	14	.	.	CASITRRQYGELFF	TGTGCCAGCATTACCCGAAGACAGTACGGGGAGCTGTTTTTT
TRBV2	TRBJ2-7	15	TRBD2	.	CASGGLAGPPPEQYF	TGTGCCAGCGGGGGACTAGCGGGGCCCCCCCCCGAGCAGTACTTC
TRBV10-2	TRBJ2-1	12	.	medium-sized	CASAGQSGAQFF	TGCGCCAGCGCTGGCCAGAGTGGGGCGCAGTTCTTC
TRBV6-5	TRBJ1-5	14	.	.	CASSYSRGNQPQHF	TGTGCCAGCAGTTACTCCAGGGGTAACCAGCCCCAGCATTTT
TRBV7-3	TRBJ2-3	14	.	.	CASSFSRGRDTQYF	TGTGCCAGCAGCTTCAGCCGGGGGAGAGATACGCAGTATTTT
TRBV11-2	TRBJ2-5	15	.	.	CASSLGPGVVETQYF	TGTGCCAGCAGCCTGGGTCCGGGGGTAGTAGAGACCCAGTACTTC
TRBV7-6	TRBJ1-3	15	.	.	CASSLRQGDGNTIYF	TGTGCCAGCAGCTTGCGACAAGGTGATGGAAACACCATATATTTT
TRBV28	TRBJ2-1	14	TRBD1	.	CASSRGGVSNEQFF	TGTGCCAGCAGTCGAGGGGGCGTCTCCAATGAGCAGTTCTTC
TRBV5-1	TRBJ2-7	15	TRBD1	.	CASSIRGQNKYEQYF	TGCGCCAGCAGCATTCGGGGACAGAACAAATACGAGCAGTACTTC
TRBV28	TRBJ2-7	13	.	.	CASSFKRNEKQYF	TGTGCCAGCAGTTTTAAGCGGAATGAGAAGCAGTACTTC
TRBV7-6	TRBJ2-3	16	TRBD2	.	CASSPGTSVVSDTQYF	TGTGCCAGCAGCCCCGGGACTAGCGTAGTTTCAGATACGCAGTATTTT
TRBV19	TRBJ2-4	15	.	.	CASSIASSSQNIQYF	TGTGCCAGTAGTATCGCCAGTAGTAGCCAAAACATTCAGTACTTC
TRBV10-2	TRBJ2-1	14	TRBD2	.	CASSPGTNYNEQFF	TGCGCCAGCAGCCCCGGGACTAACTACAATGAGCAGTTCTTC
TRBV30	TRBJ2-3	13	.	.	CAWSEDYTDTQYF	TGTGCCTGGAGTGAAGACTACACAGATACGCAGTATTTT
TRBV30	TRBJ1-2	17	.	.	CAWSVRGVGPGVDGYTF	TGTGCCTGGAGTGTACGGGGGGTGGGGCCCGGGGTTGATGGCTACACCTTC
TRBV7-9	TRBJ2-1	15	TRBD2	.	CASSAPPAGGHEQFF	TGTGCCAGCAGCGCCCCGCCAGCGGGAGGCCATGAGCAGTTCTTC
TRBV11-2	TRBJ1-4	16	.	.	CASSTGTGAANEKLFF	TGTGCCAGCAGCACTGGAACGGGTGCGGCTAATGAAAAACTGTTTTTT